This entry lists 19 T cell receptor beta chains sequenced from one sample in a study of T cells after yellow fever vaccination. One entry per CDR3 protein, called by TCRdb with MiXCR from the 5' RACE reads. This table has about 630,000 distinct CDR3 sequences, approximately 13% appearing once. Source: PBMCs, taken on the day of the yellow fever booster vaccination. These TCRs come from a man aged 30 to 39 who received the YFV17D yellow fever vaccine.

The table lists this clonotype with a few counts. The chain joins TRBV27 to TRBJ1-2; TRBD1 matches 8 bases. CDR3 size: 13 residues. The germline V gene encodes CDR1 MNHEY and CDR2 SMNVEV (reference sequence). Losses at the gene ends were 3 bases for V and 8 bases for J; bases not matched to a gene: 5. The CDR3 nucleotides are TGTGCCAGCAGTTTCACAGGGGGTTTAGGCTACACCTTC. It yields the protein CASSFTGGLGYTF.

Only a few counts were recorded for this clonotype. V and J are TRBV27 and TRBJ1-2, with D possibly matching TRBD1 (6 bases). The germline V gene has CDR1 MNHEY and CDR2 SMNVEV (reference sequence). This CDR3 has 15 residues. V was cut by 5 bases and J by 4 bases, with 17 bases left in between. The CDR3 protein is CASSAKPDRPYGYTF. Here the CDR3 DNA reads TGTGCCAGCAGTGCGAAGCCCGACAGGCCCTATGGCTACACCTTC.

This clonotype was counted many times. V is TRBV20-1 and J is TRBJ1-5; D uncertain. V shed 1 base and J shed 4 bases, with 8 bases lying between them. In germline, CDR1 is DFQATT, CDR2 SNEGSKA (reference sequence). CDR3 size: 13 residues. This CDR3 is CSARGGLNQPQHF. In nucleotides, the CDR3 is TGCAGTGCTAGAGGAGGGCTGAATCAGCCCCAGCATTTT.

This clonotype was detected a few times. The chain has TRBV18 and TRBJ2-7; D gene unclear. This CDR3 is 12 amino acids long. The germline CDR1 and CDR2 sequences are KGHSH and LQKENI. With 3 bases removed from V and 6 bases from J, the gap between germline ends came to 9 bases. The CDR3 nucleotides read TGTGCCAGCTCACCGTGGGGAAGCGAGCAGTACTTC. This gives the protein CASSPWGSEQYF.

For this clonotype: The junction does not match germline at one end; this may be a read error. The rearrangement joins TRBV10-3 to TRBJ2-1; D unresolved. Looked up from germline, CDR1 is ENHRY and CDR2 is SYGVKD. The CDR3 is 15 residues long. CDR3 sequence: CAISKGYSSYNEQFF. The CDR3 nucleotides are TGTGCCATCAGCAAGGGATACAGCTCCTACAATGAGCAGTTCTTT.

This clonotype was observed a handful of times. The chain joins TRBV9 to TRBJ1-5; a possible D gene is TRBD1 (5 bases). V was cut by 0 bases and J by 2 bases, with 9 bases left in between. The CDR3 runs to 15 residues. The germline CDR1 and CDR2 sequences are SGDLS and YYNGEE. This chain's CDR3 is CASSVEGLGNQPQHF. DNA of the CDR3: TGTGCCAGCAGCGTAGAGGGGCTCGGCAATCAGCCCCAGCATTTT.

The chain combines TRBV7-9 with TRBJ2-1, with TRBD1 identical over 10 bases. CDR1 is SEHNR and CDR2 is FQNEAQ in the germline V gene (reference sequence). V gave up 2 bases and J gave up 7 bases; unmatched junction bases: 5. The CDR3 extends over 15 amino acids. This CDR3 is CASSLIGQGGNEQFF. The CDR3 DNA follows: TGTGCCAGCAGCTTAATAGGACAGGGGGGGAATGAGCAGTTCTTC.

V usage is TRBV5-1 and J usage is TRBJ2-1; D is ambiguous. This CDR3 has 16 amino acids. Germline V gene sequence: CDR1 SGHRS, CDR2 YFSETQ. The V gene lost 0 bases and the J gene lost 2 bases, with 12 bases spanning the gap. In DNA form, the CDR3 reads TGCGCCAGCAGCTTGGCCTTTTTTGTGCCCTACAATGAGCAGTTCTTC. This translates into CASSLAFFVPYNEQFF.

The chain joins TRBV20-1 to TRBJ2-7; tentative D call: TRBD2 (6 bases). This CDR3 is built from 16 residues. V was cut by 1 base and J by 3 bases, with 19 bases left in between. The germline V gene has CDR1 DFQATT and CDR2 SNEGSKA (reference sequence). CDR3 amino acids: CSARGLSGALLYEQYF. CDR3 bases: TGCAGTGCTAGAGGGCTATCGGGAGCCCTCCTCTACGAGCAGTACTTC.

This chain joins TRBV7-2 and TRBJ2-5, with D uncertain. Between the trimmed V and J ends, which lost 5 bases and 5 bases, there was a span of 15 bases. Per the germline V gene, CDR1 is SGHTA and CDR2 is FQGNSA. This CDR3 spans 14 amino acids. The CDR3 region is CASSPEQGRETQYF. The CDR3, as DNA: TGTGCCAGCAGCCCCGAGCAAGGCCGGGAGACCCAGTACTTC.

There are a few counts of this clonotype. The chain links TRBV11-2 to TRBJ2-4; TRBD1 might be the D (5 bases). CDR1 and CDR2 from the germline V gene are SGHAT and FQNNGV. This CDR3 region has 14 residues. V was shortened by 2 bases and J by 2 bases, with 7 bases between the two germline ends. CDR3 protein: CASSLQGPKNIQYF. CDR3 DNA sequence: TGTGCCAGCAGCTTACAGGGTCCCAAAAACATTCAGTACTTC.

The CDR3 DNA reads TGTGCCAGCAGCTTATGGGGGGGTGGCTACACCTTC. It translates to CASSLWGGGYTF. V is TRBV7-2 and J is TRBJ1-2; D is perhaps TRBD1 (5 bases). Germline V gene lookup returns CDR1 SGHTA and CDR2 FQGNSA. This CDR3 region has 12 residues. V was cut by 2 bases and J by 7 bases, with 8 bases left in between.

This clonotype was counted a few times. The chain joins TRBV10-2 to TRBJ2-3, with D uncertain. The germline V gene has CDR1 WSHSY and CDR2 SAAADI. V gave up 2 bases and J gave up 0 bases, with 12 bases separating them. This CDR3 contains 16 residues. For the CDR3, the DNA is TGCGCCAGCAGTGAGCCGCGGAGACTGAGCACAGATACGCAGTATTTT. Translating it yields CASSEPRRLSTDTQYF.

Here the CDR3 reads CASSNRDRGNVLTF. The CDR3 DNA reads TGTGCCAGCAGCAACCGGGACAGGGGGAACGTCCTGACTTTC. This chain uses TRBV7-2 with TRBJ2-6; the match to TRBD1 covers 11 bases. Looked up from germline, CDR1 is SGHTA and CDR2 is FQGNSA. Trimming took 5 bases from V and 10 from J; bases not matched to a gene: 4. This CDR3 comprises 14 residues.

In this sample, this clonotype turned up once. This chain connects TRBV20-1 to TRBJ2-5; TRBD2 matches at 7 bases. CDR3 length: 12 residues. Germline V gene sequence: CDR1 DFQATT, CDR2 SNEGSKA (reference sequence). The trim removed 7 bases at V and 1 base at J, leaving 3 bases unmatched. The CDR3 DNA reads TGCAGTGAAAAGCGGGGCCAAGAGACCCAGTACTTC. This gives the protein CSEKRGQETQYF.

In its sample, this clonotype was seen a few times. The V gene is TRBV27, the J gene TRBJ2-1; no firm D call. V was shortened by 2 bases and J by 13 bases, with 15 bases between the two germline ends. CDR1 MNHEY and CDR2 SMNVEV come from the germline V gene (reference sequence). This CDR3 contains 13 residues. CDR3 loop: CASSLGEPKEQFF. The CDR3 region has the DNA TGTGCCAGCAGTTTAGGCGAGCCTAAGGAACAGTTCTTC.

This clonotype was counted between two and nine times. The V gene is TRBV7-2, the J gene TRBJ1-5; 9 nucleotides line up with TRBD1. The V segment lost 0 bases and the J segment 5 bases; nucleotides outside the gene matches: 8. Germline lookup yields CDR1 SGHTA and CDR2 FQGNSA. The CDR3 is made up of 17 amino acids. The CDR3: CASSLARDRVLHQPQHF. The CDR3 nucleotides read TGTGCCAGCAGCTTAGCGAGGGACAGGGTGCTGCATCAGCCCCAGCATTTT. Using reference TRBV7-2 and TRBJ1-5 for the parts outside the CDR3, the full variable domain is GAGVSQSPSNKVTEKGKDVELRCDPISGHTALYWYRQSLGQGLEFLIYFQGNSAPDKSGLPSDRFSAERTGGSVSTLTIQRTQQEDSAVYLCASSLARDRVLHQPQHFGDGTRLSIL.

This clonotype was counted at least ten times. V usage is TRBV11-2 and J usage is TRBJ2-1, with 9 positions matching TRBD2. CDR1 is SGHAT, CDR2 FQNNGV, per germline. The CDR3 sequence is 18 residues long. J lost 4 bases, V lost 5 bases, and 15 bases had no gene match. The CDR3 bases are TGTGCCAGCAGCCTAGGGTGGGCTAGCGGGAAAACATACAATGAGCAGTTCTTC. This codes for CASSLGWASGKTYNEQFF.

This sequence joins TRBV11-2 and TRBJ1-2; tentative D call: TRBD1 (6 bases). V shed 6 bases and J shed 7 bases, with 18 bases lying between them. Germline CDR1 SGHAT, CDR2 FQNNGV. The CDR3 extends over 14 amino acids. Here the CDR3 reads CASRNRVGIGGYTF. CDR3 DNA: TGTGCCAGCAGGAACAGGGTTGGTATCGGTGGCTACACCTTC.